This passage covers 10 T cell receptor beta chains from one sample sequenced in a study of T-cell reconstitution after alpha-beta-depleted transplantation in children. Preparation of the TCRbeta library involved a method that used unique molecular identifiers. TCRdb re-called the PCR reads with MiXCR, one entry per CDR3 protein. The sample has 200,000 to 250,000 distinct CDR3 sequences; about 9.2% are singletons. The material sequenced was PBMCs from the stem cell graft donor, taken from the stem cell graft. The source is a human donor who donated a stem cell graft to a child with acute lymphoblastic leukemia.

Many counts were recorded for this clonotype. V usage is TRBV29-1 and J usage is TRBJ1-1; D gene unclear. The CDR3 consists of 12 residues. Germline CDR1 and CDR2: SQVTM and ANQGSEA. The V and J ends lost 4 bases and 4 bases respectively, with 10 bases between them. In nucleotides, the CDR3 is TGCAGCGTTGTGGTATCGTCCACTGAAGCTTTCTTT. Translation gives CSVVVSSTEAFF.

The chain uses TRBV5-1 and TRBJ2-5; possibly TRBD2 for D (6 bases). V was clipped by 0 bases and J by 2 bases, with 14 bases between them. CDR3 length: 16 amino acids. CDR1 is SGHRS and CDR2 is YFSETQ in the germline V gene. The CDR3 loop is CASSLVGGVPQETQYF. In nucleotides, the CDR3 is TGCGCCAGCAGCTTGGTCGGCGGGGTGCCTCAAGAGACCCAGTACTTC. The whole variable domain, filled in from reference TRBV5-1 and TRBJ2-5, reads KAGVTQTPRYLIKTRGQQVTLSCSPISGHRSVSWYQQTPGQGLQFLFEYFSETQRNKGNFPGRFSGRQFSNSRSEMNVSTLELGDSALYLCASSLVGGVPQETQYFGPGTRLLVL.

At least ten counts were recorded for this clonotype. DNA for the CDR3: TGTGCCAGCAGCTTAGAACAGGGGCCTGAAGAAAAACTGTTTTTT. Translated, it gives CASSLEQGPEEKLFF. The chain is built from TRBV7-9 and TRBJ1-4; 7 bases agree with TRBD1. Germline loops: CDR1 SEHNR, CDR2 FQNEAQ (reference sequence). V was pared by 1 base and J by 8 bases, with 7 bases of the junction left unmatched. The CDR3 is made up of 15 amino acids.

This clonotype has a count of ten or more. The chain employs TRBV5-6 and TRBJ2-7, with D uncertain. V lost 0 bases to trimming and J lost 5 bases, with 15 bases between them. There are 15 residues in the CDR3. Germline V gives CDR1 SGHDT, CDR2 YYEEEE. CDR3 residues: CASSLVGGRGNEQYF. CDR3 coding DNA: TGTGCCAGCAGCTTGGTGGGTGGGCGCGGCAACGAGCAGTACTTC.

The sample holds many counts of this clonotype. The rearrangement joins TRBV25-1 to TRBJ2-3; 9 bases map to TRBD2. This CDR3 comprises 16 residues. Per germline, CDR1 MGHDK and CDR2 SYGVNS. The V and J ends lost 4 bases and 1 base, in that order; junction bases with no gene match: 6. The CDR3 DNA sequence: TGTGCCAGCAGTGCGGGTAGCGGGGGCCGCACAGATACGCAGTATTTT. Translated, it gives CASSAGSGGRTDTQYF. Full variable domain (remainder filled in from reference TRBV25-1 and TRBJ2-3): EADIYQTPRYLVIGTGKKITLECSQTMGHDKMYWYQQDPGMELHLIHYSYGVNSTEKGDLSSESTVSRIRTEHFPLTLESARPSHTSQYLCASSAGSGGRTDTQYFGPGTRLTVL.

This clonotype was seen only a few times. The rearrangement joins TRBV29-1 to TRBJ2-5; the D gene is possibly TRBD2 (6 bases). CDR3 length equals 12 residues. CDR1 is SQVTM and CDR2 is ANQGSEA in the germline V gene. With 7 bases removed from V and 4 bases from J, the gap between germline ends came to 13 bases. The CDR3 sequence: CSARRAGETQYF. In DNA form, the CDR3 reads TGCAGCGCCCGACGAGCGGGAGAGACCCAGTACTTC.

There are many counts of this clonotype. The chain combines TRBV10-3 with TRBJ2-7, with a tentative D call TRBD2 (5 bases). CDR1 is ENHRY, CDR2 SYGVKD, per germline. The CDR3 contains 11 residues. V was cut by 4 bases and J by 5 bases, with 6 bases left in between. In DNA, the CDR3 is TGTGCCATCAGTGCCGGGAACGAGCAGTACTTC. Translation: CAISAGNEQYF.

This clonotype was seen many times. As DNA, the CDR3 is TGCGCCAGCAGCTGGAAACAGGGGGCGGGTGAGCAGTTCTTC. Translating gives CASSWKQGAGEQFF. The chain recombines TRBV5-1 with TRBJ2-1, with 9 bases identical to TRBD1. The CDR3 covers 14 residues. Unmatched junction bases numbered 7, after V lost 3 bases and J lost 9 bases. Looked up from germline, CDR1 is SGHRS and CDR2 is YFSETQ.

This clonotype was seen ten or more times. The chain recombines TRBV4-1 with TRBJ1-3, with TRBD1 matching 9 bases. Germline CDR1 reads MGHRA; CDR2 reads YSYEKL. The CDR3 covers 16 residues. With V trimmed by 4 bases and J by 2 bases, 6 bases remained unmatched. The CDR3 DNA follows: TGCGCCAGCAGCCCTAGACAGGGGGAGGCTGGAAACACCATATATTTT. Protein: CASSPRQGEAGNTIYF.

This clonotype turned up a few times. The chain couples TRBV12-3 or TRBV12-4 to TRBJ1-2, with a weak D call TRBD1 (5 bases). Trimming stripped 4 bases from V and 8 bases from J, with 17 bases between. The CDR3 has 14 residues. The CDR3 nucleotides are TGTGCCAGCAGTTCCGGTGGTTTTCGGGGCGGCTACACCTTC. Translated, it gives CASSSGGFRGGYTF.